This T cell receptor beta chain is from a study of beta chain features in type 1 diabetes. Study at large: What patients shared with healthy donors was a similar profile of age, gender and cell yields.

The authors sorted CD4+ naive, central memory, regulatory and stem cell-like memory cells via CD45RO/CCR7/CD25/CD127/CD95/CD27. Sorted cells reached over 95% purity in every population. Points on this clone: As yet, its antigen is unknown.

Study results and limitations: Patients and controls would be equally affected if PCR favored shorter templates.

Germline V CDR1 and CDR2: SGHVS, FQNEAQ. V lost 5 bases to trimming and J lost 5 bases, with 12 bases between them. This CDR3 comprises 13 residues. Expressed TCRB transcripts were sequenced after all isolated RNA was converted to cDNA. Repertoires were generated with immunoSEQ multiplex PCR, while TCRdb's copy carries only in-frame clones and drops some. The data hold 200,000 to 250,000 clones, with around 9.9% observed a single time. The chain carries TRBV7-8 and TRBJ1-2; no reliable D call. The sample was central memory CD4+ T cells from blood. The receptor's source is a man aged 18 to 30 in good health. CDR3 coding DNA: TGTGCCAGCAGCCTCCCATCTGGTTATGGCTACACCTTC. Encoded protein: CASSLPSGYGYTF.